The clone carrying this T cell receptor beta chain was counted a few times. The data derive from a study of blood T cell repertoires in COVID-19. Across the study: Italy, Spain and the United States were the sources of the convalescent and acute COVID-19 samples. From T cells, B-cell-depleted T cells, or PBMCs came the material, which was cDNA or gDNA.

Grouping used clinical history reported by participants in a survey and questionnaire. Sequencing used immunoSEQ multiplex PCR; TCRdb keeps in-frame clones, though not all of them. The sample yields fewer than 300,000 clones, roughly 85% seen once. The TCR was taken from a woman aged 45-65 years who had recovered from COVID-19. Source material: PBMCs or T cells enriched from blood (not recorded which).

For the CDR3, the DNA is TGTGCCAGCTCCGGAGGGCTGGGAGAGACCCAGTACTTC. Protein: CASSGGLGETQYF. The J gene is TRBJ2-5, the V gene TRBV18, with D maybe TRBD2 (6 bases). The CDR3 contains 13 residues. Trimming removed 6 bases from V and 4 bases from J, with 12 bases in between. Germline CDR1 and CDR2: KGHSH and LQKENI.